This T cell receptor beta chain was profiled in a study of control samples from healthy donors and cancer patients. Measured with immunoSEQ multiplex PCR; TCRdb has only the in-frame clones, and not every one. The sample has 110,000 to 150,000 clones; around 94% are singletons. Trimming cost V 4 bases and J 0 bases, with 13 bases left between them. The germline V gene encodes CDR1 SSHAT and CDR2 FNYEAQ (reference sequence). The length of the CDR3 is 15 residues. This receptor was identified in a man between 60 and 70 years old with colorectal cancer. The V and J genes are TRBV7-7 and TRBJ2-7; TRBD1 is a possible D gene (5 bases). The sample consisted of PBMCs. The CDR3 reads CASSSGHGSSYEQYF. The CDR3, as DNA: TGTGCCAGCAGCTCAGGGCACGGTAGCTCCTACGAGCAGTACTTC.